This T cell receptor beta chain was sequenced for a study of OX40 agonist ivuxolimab in advanced cancers. Across the study: Patients received ivuxolimab, an intravenous treatment, every 2 weeks at 0.01 to 10 mg/kg. Eligibility admitted prior anti-PD-1, anti-PD-L1 or anti-CTLA-4 therapy; 35% to 40% had some. Three patients, one with hepatocellular carcinoma and two with cutaneous melanoma, responded partially.

Whole-study results and caveats: The CD4+ and CD8+ T cells in the blood had expanded clonally by week 6 at 0.1 to 3.0 mg/kg.

Concerning this clone: What it binds is unknown.

Repertoires were generated with immunoSEQ multiplex PCR, while TCRdb's copy carries only in-frame clones and drops some. Here the sample spans 25,000 to 35,000 clones, 65% to 80% being singletons. V lost 0 bases to trimming and J lost 6 bases, with 5 bases between them. The CDR3 loop spans 12 amino acids. Germline CDR1 MNHEY, CDR2 SVGAGI. The clonotype was recovered from an adult with an advanced solid tumor such as melanoma, head and neck, liver or kidney cancer. Sample: CD4+ or CD8+ T cells sorted from blood, taken in a trial of the OX40 agonist ivuxolimab. V and J are TRBV6-5 and TRBJ1-1; D is undetermined. The CDR3 nucleotides read TGTGCCAGCAGTTACTCCGGGGCTGAAGCTTTCTTT. Protein: CASSYSGAEAFF.